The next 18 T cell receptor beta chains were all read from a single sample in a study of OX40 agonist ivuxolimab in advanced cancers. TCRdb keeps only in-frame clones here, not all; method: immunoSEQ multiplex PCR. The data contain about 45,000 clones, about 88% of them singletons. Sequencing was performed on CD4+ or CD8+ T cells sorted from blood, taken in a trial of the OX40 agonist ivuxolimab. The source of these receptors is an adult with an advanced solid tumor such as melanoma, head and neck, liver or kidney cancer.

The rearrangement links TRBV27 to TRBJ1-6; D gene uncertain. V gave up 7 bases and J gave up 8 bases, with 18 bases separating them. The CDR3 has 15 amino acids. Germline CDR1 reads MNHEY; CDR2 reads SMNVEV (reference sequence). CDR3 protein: CASTTSWGGDSPLHF. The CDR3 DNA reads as TGTGCCAGCACCACAAGCTGGGGTGGTGATTCACCCCTCCACTTT.

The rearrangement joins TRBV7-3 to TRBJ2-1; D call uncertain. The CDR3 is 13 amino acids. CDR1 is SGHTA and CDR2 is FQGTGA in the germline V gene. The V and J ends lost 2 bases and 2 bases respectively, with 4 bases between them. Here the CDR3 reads CASSLGTYNEQFF. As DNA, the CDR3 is TGTGCCAGCAGCTTAGGGACCTACAATGAGCAGTTCTTC.

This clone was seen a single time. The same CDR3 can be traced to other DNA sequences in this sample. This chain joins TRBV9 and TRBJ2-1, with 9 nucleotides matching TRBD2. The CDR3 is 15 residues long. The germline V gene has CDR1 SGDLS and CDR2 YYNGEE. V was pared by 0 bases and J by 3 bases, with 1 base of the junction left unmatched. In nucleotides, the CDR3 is TGTGCCAGCAGCGTAGTTAGCGGGAGCTACAATGAGCAGTTCTTC. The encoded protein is CASSVVSGSYNEQFF.

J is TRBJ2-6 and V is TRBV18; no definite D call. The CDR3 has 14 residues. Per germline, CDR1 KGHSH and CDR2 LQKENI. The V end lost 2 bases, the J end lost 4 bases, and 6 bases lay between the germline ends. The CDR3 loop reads CASSPVSGANVLTF. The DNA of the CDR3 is TGTGCCAGCTCACCAGTGTCCGGGGCCAACGTCCTGACTTTC.

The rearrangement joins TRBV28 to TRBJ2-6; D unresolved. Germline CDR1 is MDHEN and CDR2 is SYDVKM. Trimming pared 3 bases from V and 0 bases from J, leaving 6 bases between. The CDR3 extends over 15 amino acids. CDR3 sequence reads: CASSFGLSGANVLTF. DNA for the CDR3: TGTGCCAGCAGTTTTGGGCTCTCTGGGGCCAACGTCCTGACTTTC.

The CDR3 region has the DNA TGTGCCAGCAGCTTGGGAGGGGCCGGGGAAAAACTGTTTTTT. Encoded protein: CASSLGGAGEKLFF. The chain has TRBV5-6 and TRBJ1-4; a weak D match, TRBD1 (5 bases). Trimming stripped 0 bases from V and 8 bases from J, with 11 bases between. From germline, CDR1 is SGHDT and CDR2 YYEEEE. The CDR3 is 14 amino acids.

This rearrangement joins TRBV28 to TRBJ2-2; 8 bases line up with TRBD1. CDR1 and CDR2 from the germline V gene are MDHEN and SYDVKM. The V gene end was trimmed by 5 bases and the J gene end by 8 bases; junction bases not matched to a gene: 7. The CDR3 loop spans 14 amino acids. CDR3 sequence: CASSPQGAAGELFF. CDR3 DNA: TGTGCCAGCAGTCCTCAGGGGGCGGCAGGGGAGCTGTTTTTT.

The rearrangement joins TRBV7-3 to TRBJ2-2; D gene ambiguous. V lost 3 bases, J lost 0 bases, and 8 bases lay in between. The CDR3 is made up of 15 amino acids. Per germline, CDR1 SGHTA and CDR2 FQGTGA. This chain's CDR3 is CASSFSPSNTGELFF. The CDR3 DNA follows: TGTGCCAGCAGCTTTTCCCCATCGAACACCGGGGAGCTGTTTTTT. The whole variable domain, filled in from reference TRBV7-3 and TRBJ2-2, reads GAGVSQTPSNKVTEKGKYVELRCDPISGHTALYWYRQSLGQGPEFLIYFQGTGAADDSGLPNDRFFAVRPEGSVSTLKIQRTERGDSAVYLCASSFSPSNTGELFFGEGSRLTVL.

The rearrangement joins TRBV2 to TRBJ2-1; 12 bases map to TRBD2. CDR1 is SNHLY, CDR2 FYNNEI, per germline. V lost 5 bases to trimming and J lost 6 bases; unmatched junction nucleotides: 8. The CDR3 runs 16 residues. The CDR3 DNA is TGTGCCAGCAGTCTACGACTAGCGGGAGATGGCAATGAGCAGTTCTTC. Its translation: CASSLRLAGDGNEQFF.

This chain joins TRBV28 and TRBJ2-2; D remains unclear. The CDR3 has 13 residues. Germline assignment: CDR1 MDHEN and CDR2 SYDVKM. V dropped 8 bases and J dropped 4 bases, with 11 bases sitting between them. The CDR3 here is CASQKLGTGELFF. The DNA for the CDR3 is TGTGCCAGCCAAAAGCTGGGCACCGGGGAGCTGTTTTTT. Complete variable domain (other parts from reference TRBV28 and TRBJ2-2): DVKVTQSSRYLVKRTGEKVFLECVQDMDHENMFWYRQDPGLGLRLIYFSYDVKMKEKGDIPEGYSVSREKKERFSLILESASTNQTSMYLCASQKLGTGELFFGEGSRLTVL.

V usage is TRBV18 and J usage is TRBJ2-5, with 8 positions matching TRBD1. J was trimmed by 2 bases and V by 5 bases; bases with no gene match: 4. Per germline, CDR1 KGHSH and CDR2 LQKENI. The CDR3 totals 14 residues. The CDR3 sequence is CASSSTGVQETQYF. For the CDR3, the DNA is TGTGCCAGCTCATCGACAGGGGTTCAAGAGACCCAGTACTTC. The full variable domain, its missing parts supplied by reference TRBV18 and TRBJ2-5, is NAGVMQNPRHLVRRRGQEARLRCSPMKGHSHVYWYRQLPEEGLKFMVYLQKENIIDESGMPKERFSAEFPKEGPSILRIQQVVRGDSAAYFCASSSTGVQETQYFGPGTRLLVL.

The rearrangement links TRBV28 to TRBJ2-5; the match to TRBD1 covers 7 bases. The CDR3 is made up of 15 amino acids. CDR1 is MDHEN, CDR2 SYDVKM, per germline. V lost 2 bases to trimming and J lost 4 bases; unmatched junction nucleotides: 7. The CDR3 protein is CASSLPTGAGETQYF. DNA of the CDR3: TGTGCCAGCAGTTTACCCACAGGGGCGGGAGAGACCCAGTACTTC.

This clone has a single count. The CDR3 reads CASSVGTSGTGTDTQYF. The CDR3, as DNA: TGTGCCAGCAGCGTAGGGACTAGCGGGACGGGCACAGATACGCAGTATTTT. The rearrangement joins TRBV9 to TRBJ2-3; 12 nucleotides align to TRBD2. J lost 1 base, V lost 0 bases, and 3 bases had no gene match. The CDR3 has 17 residues. Germline V CDR1 and CDR2: SGDLS, YYNGEE.

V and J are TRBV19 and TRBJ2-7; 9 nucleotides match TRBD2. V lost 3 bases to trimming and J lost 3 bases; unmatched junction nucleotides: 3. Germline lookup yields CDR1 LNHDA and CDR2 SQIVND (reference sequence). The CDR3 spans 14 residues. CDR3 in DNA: TGTGCCAGTAGTATCCGCGGGGGGGACTACGAGCAGTACTTC. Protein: CASSIRGGDYEQYF.

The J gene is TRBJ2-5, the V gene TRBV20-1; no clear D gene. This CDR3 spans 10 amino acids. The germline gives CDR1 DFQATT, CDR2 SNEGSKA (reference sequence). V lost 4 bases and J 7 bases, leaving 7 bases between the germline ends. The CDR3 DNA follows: TGCAGTGCTATTGACGTGACCCAGTACTTC. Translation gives CSAIDVTQYF.

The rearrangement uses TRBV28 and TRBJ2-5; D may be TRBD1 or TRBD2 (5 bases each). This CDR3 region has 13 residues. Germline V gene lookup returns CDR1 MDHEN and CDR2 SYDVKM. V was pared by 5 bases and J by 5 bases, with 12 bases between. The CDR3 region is CASSPWGRETQYF. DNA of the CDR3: TGTGCCAGCAGTCCTTGGGGACGTGAGACCCAGTACTTC.

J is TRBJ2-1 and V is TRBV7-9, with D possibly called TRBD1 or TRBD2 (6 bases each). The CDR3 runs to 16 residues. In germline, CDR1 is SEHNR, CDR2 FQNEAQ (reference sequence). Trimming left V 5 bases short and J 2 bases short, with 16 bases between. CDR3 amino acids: CASSRLGGPAYNEQFF. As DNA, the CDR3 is TGTGCCAGCAGCCGCCTCGGGGGCCCAGCCTACAATGAGCAGTTCTTC. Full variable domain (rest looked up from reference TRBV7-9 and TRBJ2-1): DTGVSQNPRHKITKRGQNVTFRCDPISEHNRLYWYRQTLGQGPEFLTYFQNEAQLEKSRLLSDRFSAERPKGSFSTLEIQRTEQGDSAMYLCASSRLGGPAYNEQFFGPGTRLTVL.

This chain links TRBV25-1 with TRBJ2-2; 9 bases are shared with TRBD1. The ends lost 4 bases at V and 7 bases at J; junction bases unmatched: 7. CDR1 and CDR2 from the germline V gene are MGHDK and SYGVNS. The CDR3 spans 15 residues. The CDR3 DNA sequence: TGTGCCAGCAGTGCGGCCGGGACAGGGCACGGGGAGCTGTTTTTT. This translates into CASSAAGTGHGELFF. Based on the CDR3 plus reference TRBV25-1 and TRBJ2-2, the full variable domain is EADIYQTPRYLVIGTGKKITLECSQTMGHDKMYWYQQDPGMELHLIHYSYGVNSTEKGDLSSESTVSRIRTEHFPLTLESARPSHTSQYLCASSAAGTGHGELFFGEGSRLTVL.